This T cell receptor beta chain was sequenced for a study of blood T cell repertoires in COVID-19 (dated by TCRdb to about 2020). Regarding the research as a whole: Samples covering the acute and convalescent phases of COVID-19 were provided by collaborators in the United States, Italy and Spain. A freely available public database, intended as a resource for researchers studying the immune response to SARS-CoV-2, is where the repertoires were released. The sample metadata nearly always contained a de-identified subject ID, COVID-19 status, age in years and sex. Where available, HLA class I and class II types were taken from metadata supplied by the sample provider and were not determined by assay-based typing. Deeply sampled blood TCRbeta repertoires from subjects exposed to, actively infected with, or recovered from COVID-19 were included in the dataset. The prospective study material was composed of cDNA or gDNA derived from T cells, B-cell-depleted T cells, or PBMCs. Samples were obtained from the ongoing ImmuneRACE study (first 160 participants) and from 1,254 subjects provided by 6 global collaborators.

The collaborating institutions used their own protocols to collect whole blood in K2EDTA tubes. Collaborator samples were shipped for TCRbeta analysis as frozen whole blood, isolated PBMCs, or DNA extracted from either sample type. CDR1 and CDR2 were assigned from the germline V gene as SGHDN and FVKESK. There are 17 amino acids in the CDR3, from cysteine to phenylalanine inclusive. The CDR3 DNA has 51 bases and is translated from base 1. V loses 2 bases at its end and J loses 4 bases; junction bases beyond the gene matches: 11. Overall study results and their limits: How much clinical and demographic metadata was included differed by source and by participant, and the metadata was provided uncurated.

TCRbeta CDR3 regions were amplified from genomic DNA by means of the immunoSEQ Assay, a bias-controlled multiplex PCR. As for the authors' bioinformatics: Nucleated cell counts per sample were estimated from amplification of reference gene primers within the assay. To quantify the absolute abundance of each unique TCRbeta CDR3 rearrangement, sequence reads were collapsed and filtered. For each sample, productive Simpson clonality was calculated as the square root of Simpson's diversity index across productive rearrangements. This immuneACCESS table, as held by TCRdb, lists in-frame sequences with V and J called but not all clones. Of the missing ones, under half trace to an unresolved V gene in checked studies; the others have no known cause. That table is the source of V, J and clone size, and D and trimming were worked out from the DNA. The sample table shows a few hundred thousand clones, and approximately 84% are seen once. The ten largest account for under 2.5% of the sample.

For this clone: This clone's antigen is unknown. Qualities for individual bases were not recorded, and no much larger clone is one base off.

The chain employs TRBV14 and TRBJ1-1, with 9 middle bases fitting TRBD1. This receptor was taken from a man in his forties with active or convalescent COVID-19. Specimen: peripheral blood. The CDR3 protein sequence reads: CASSQFKGTGIFTEAFF. The sequenced DNA: TGTGCCAGCAGCCAATTTAAGGGGACAGGGATTTTCACTGAAGCTTTCTTT.